These T cell receptor beta chains were read from a single sample in a study of response to subunit inactivated influenza vaccine. TCRdb reprocessed the RT-PCR reads via MiXCR and lists one record per CDR3 protein. The sample yields hundreds of thousands of distinct CDR3 sequences, about an eighth seen once. Source: PBMCs from blood, taken on the day of vaccination. All receptors derive from a man aged 50 to 60 who received an inactivated influenza vaccine. Each CDR3 is given with its conserved first and last residue. The D gene is left open where the match is weak. Size is stated for part of the rows, as once, few or many counts, or as a class when the clone is expanded.

d_call	v_call	clone_size	j_call	cdr3_aa	cdr3_nt
TRBD1	TRBV13	-	TRBJ2-7	CASRSQGTGDSYEQYF	TGTGCCAGCAGGAGTCAAGGGACAGGGGACTCCTACGAGCAGTACTTC
-	TRBV20-1	once	TRBJ1-6	CSARNTGRLPNSPLHF	TGCAGTGCTAGGAATACAGGACGGCTACCGAATTCACCCCTCCACTTT
-	TRBV7-9	few	TRBJ2-7	CASSLAEQGYLREQYF	TGTGCCAGCAGCTTAGCCGAGCAGGGTTACCTTCGCGAGCAGTACTTC
-	TRBV6-5	-	TRBJ1-4	CASSYLPFVRSEKLFF	TGTGCCAGCAGTTACCTCCCCTTTGTGAGGAGCGAAAAACTGTTTTTT
TRBD1	TRBV15	many	TRBJ2-5	CATSVTDRAQETQYF	TGTGCCACCAGCGTGACGGACAGGGCCCAAGAGACCCAGTACTTC
TRBD1	TRBV6-1	-	TRBJ2-5	CASSADRGSVETQYF	TGTGCCAGCAGTGCGGACAGGGGCTCGGTGGAGACCCAGTACTTC
-	TRBV18	-	TRBJ2-5	CASCSGQETQYF	TGTGCCAGCTGCTCGGGTCAAGAGACCCAGTACTTC
-	TRBV4-3	few	TRBJ2-3	CASSQDSGLNTDTQYF	TGCGCCAGCAGCCAAGATTCAGGACTAAACACAGATACGCAGTATTTT
-	TRBV28	few	TRBJ2-3	CASSKTEVRTDTQYF	TGTGCCAGCAGTAAAACAGAGGTCCGCACAGATACGCAGTATTTT
TRBD1	TRBV7-9	-	TRBJ2-3	CASSSLEDRADTQYF	TGTGCCAGCAGCTCTCTCGAGGACAGGGCAGATACGCAGTATTTT
-	TRBV27	-	TRBJ2-5	CASSPLGGPLETQYF	TGTGCCAGCAGTCCCTTAGGCGGACCTCTGGAGACCCAGTACTTC